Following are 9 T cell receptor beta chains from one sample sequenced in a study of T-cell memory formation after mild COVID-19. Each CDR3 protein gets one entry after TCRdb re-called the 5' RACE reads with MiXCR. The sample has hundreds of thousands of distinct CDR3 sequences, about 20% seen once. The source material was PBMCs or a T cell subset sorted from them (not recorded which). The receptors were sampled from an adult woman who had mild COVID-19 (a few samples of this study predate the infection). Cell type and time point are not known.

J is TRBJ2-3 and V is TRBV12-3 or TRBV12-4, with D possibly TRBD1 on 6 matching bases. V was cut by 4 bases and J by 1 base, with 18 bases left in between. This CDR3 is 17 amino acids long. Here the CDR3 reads CASSSSHRVGGTDTQYF. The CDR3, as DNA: TGTGCCAGCAGTTCCAGCCACAGGGTCGGTGGCACAGATACGCAGTATTTT.

The CDR3 is CSSGGAIADTQYF. The CDR3 bases are TGCAGTAGCGGGGGGGCGATTGCAGATACGCAGTATTTT. This rearrangement joins TRBV29-1 to TRBJ2-3; 11 bases agree with TRBD2. CDR1 and CDR2 from the germline V gene are SQVTM and ANQGSEA. This CDR3 contains 13 residues.

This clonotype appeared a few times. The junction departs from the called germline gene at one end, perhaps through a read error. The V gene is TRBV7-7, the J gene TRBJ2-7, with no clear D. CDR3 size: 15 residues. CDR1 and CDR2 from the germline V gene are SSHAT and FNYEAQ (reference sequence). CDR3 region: CASSPEQSFSYEQYF. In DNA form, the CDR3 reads TGTGCTAGCAGCCCCGAACAGTCCTTCTCCTACGAGCAGTACTTC.

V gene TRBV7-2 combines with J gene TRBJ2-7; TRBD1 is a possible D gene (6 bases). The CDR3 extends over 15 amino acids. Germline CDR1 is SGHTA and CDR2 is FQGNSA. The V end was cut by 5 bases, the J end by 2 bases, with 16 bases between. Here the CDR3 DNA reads TGTGCCAGCAGCGCCACAGGGAAGAGCGCCTACGAGCAGTACTTC. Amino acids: CASSATGKSAYEQYF.

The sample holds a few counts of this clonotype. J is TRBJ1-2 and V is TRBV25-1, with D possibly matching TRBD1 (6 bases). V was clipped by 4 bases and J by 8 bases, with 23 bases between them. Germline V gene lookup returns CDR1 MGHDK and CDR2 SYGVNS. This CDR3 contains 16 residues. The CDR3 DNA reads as TGTGCCAGCAGTGCTCCCCGGGGGCAGGGCGGACGGGGCTACACCTTC. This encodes CASSAPRGQGGRGYTF.

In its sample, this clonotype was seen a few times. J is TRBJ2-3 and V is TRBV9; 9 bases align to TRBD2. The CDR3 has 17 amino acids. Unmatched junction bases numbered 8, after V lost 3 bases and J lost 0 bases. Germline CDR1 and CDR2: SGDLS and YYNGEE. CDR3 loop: CASSAPRLAESTDTQYF. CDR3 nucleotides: TGTGCCAGCAGCGCCCCCAGACTAGCGGAGAGCACAGATACGCAGTATTTT.

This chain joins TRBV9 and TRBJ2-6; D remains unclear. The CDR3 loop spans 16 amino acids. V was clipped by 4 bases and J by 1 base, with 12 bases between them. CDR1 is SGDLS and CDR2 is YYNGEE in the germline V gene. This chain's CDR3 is CASSPQVASGANVLTF. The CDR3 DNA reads TGTGCCAGCAGCCCCCAGGTGGCGTCTGGGGCCAACGTCCTGACTTTC.

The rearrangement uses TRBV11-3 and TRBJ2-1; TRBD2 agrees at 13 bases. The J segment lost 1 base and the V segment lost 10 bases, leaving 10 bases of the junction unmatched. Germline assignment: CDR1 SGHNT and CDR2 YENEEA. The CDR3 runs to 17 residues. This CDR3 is CATPGTSGNGSYNEQFF. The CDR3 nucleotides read TGTGCCACCCCCGGGACTAGCGGGAACGGGTCCTACAATGAGCAGTTCTTC.

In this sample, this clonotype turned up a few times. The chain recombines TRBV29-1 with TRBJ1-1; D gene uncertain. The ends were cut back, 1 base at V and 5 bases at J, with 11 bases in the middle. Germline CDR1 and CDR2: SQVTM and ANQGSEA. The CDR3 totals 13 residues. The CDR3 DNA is TGCAGCGTTGAAGGAGTTTCAGAAACTGAAGCTTTCTTT. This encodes CSVEGVSETEAFF. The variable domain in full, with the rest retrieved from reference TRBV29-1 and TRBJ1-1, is SAVISQKPSRDICQRGTSLTIQCQVDSQVTMMFWYRQQPGQSLTLIATANQGSEATYESGFVIDKFPISRPNLTFSTLTVSNMSPEDSSIYLCSVEGVSETEAFFGQGTRLTVV.